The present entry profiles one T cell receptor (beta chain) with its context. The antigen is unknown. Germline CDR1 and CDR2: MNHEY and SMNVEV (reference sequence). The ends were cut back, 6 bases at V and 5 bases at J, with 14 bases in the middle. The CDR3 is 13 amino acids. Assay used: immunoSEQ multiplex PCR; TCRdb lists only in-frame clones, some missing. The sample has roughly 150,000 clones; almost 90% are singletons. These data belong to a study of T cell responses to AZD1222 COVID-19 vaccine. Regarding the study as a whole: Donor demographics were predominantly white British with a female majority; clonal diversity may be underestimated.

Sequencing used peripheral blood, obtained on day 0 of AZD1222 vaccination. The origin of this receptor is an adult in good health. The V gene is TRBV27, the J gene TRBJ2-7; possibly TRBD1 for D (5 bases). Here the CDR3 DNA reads TGTGCCAGCAGGGCAACAGGCGGAAACGAGCAGTACTTC. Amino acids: CASRATGGNEQYF.